This T cell receptor beta chain was identified in a study of vaccination effects on CD4 cells after COVID-19. Turning to this clone: Its antigen is not identified.

Here immunoSEQ multiplex PCR was the method, and the copy in TCRdb shows in-frame clones only, minus some. The sample has 84,000 or so clones, under 85% seen once. Germline V CDR1 and CDR2: KGHSH, LQKENI. The CDR3 runs 13 residues. V lost 8 bases to trimming and J lost 5 bases; unmatched junction nucleotides: 5. Pools of viral peptides were used by the ViraFEST assay to expand antigen-specific CD4+ T cells ahead of sequencing. Following 10 days of culture, CD4+ T cells were isolated. The cohort was immunized with two doses of either the BNT162b2 or mRNA-1273 vaccine. The receptor was isolated from a human donor who received a COVID-19 vaccine. Sample: CD4+ T cells from PBMCs cultured with HCoV-OC43 spike peptides, taken after COVID-19 vaccination. Documented subset: HCoV-OC43 spike overlapping peptide pool stimulation. The chain carries TRBV18 and TRBJ2-5; 10 nucleotides line up with TRBD1. The CDR3 reads CASQPGQGETQYF. The CDR3 nucleotides are TGTGCCAGCCAACCGGGACAGGGGGAGACCCAGTACTTC. The whole variable domain, remainder taken from reference TRBV18 and TRBJ2-5, is NAGVMQNPRHLVRRRGQEARLRCSPMKGHSHVYWYRQLPEEGLKFMVYLQKENIIDESGMPKERFSAEFPKEGPSILRIQQVVRGDSAAYFCASQPGQGETQYFGPGTRLLVL.